The 10 T cell receptor beta chains below all came from one sample that was sequenced in a study of blood T cell repertoires in COVID-19. Repertoires were generated with immunoSEQ multiplex PCR, while TCRdb's copy carries only in-frame clones and drops some. The data show some 260,000 clones, with 82% seen just once and around 2.9% held by the top ten. The sample consisted of peripheral blood. The source is a woman under 30 with acute or convalescent COVID-19.

Note on this clone: A read error may account for a junction end that differs from germline. The V gene is TRBV18, the J gene TRBJ2-7; 8 nucleotides align to TRBD2. CDR1 is KGHSH and CDR2 is LQKENI in the germline V gene. CDR3 length: 14 residues. The CDR3, as DNA: TGTGCCAGCTCGCCACTAGCGGATCTCTACGAGCAGTACTTC. It is translated as CASSPLADLYEQYF. The full variable domain, in which reference TRBV18 and TRBJ2-7 provide the parts outside the CDR3, is NAGVMQNPRHLVRRRGQEARLRCSPMKGHSHVYWYRQLPEEGLKFMVYLQKENIIDESGMPKERFSAEFPKEGPSILRIQQVVRGDSAAYFCASSPLADLYEQYFGPGTRLTVT.

The chain joins TRBV7-2 to TRBJ2-1; 7 bases map to TRBD2. The CDR3 runs to 18 residues. With V trimmed by 0 bases and J by 0 bases, 8 bases remained unmatched. CDR1 SGHTA and CDR2 FQGNSA come from the germline V gene. CDR3: CASSLARPLAYSYNEQFF. Here the CDR3 DNA reads TGTGCCAGCAGCTTAGCCCGACCACTAGCGTACTCCTACAATGAGCAGTTCTTC.

This clone showed up just once. The gene calls are TRBV12-3 or TRBV12-4 and TRBJ2-3, with TRBD2 matching 8 bases. The ends lost 6 bases at V and 11 bases at J; junction bases unmatched: 7. The CDR3 is made up of 12 amino acids. The CDR3 protein is CASRSTSDGQYF. The DNA for the CDR3 is TGTGCCAGCAGATCGACTAGCGACGGGCAGTATTTT.

The table lists this clone with a few counts. V and J are TRBV18 and TRBJ2-1; 8 bases line up with TRBD1. V shed 4 bases, J shed 6 bases, and the junction held 8 bases outside the gene matches. The CDR3 covers 15 residues. Germline assignment: CDR1 KGHSH and CDR2 LQKENI. CDR3 nucleotide sequence: TGTGCCAGCTCACACGGGACAGGTGGGGCCAATGAGCAGTTCTTC. Amino acid sequence: CASSHGTGGANEQFF.

V gene TRBV7-9 combines with J gene TRBJ2-7; 7 bases line up with TRBD2. The germline V gene encodes CDR1 SEHNR and CDR2 FQNEAQ (reference sequence). With 1 base clipped from V and 1 base from J, the junction kept 10 bases outside the gene matches. The CDR3 contains 17 residues. CDR3 bases: TGTGCCAGCAGCTTAGTCCCCCCGCCTAGCGGTTCCTACGAGCAGTACTTC. Protein product: CASSLVPPPSGSYEQYF.

The gene calls are TRBV9 and TRBJ2-5; no clear D gene. The CDR3 contains 14 residues. Between the trimmed V and J ends, which lost 0 bases and 2 bases, there was a span of 8 bases. The germline CDR1 and CDR2 sequences are SGDLS and YYNGEE. The CDR3 region has the DNA TGTGCCAGCAGCGTAGGTGGCAGGCAAGAGACCCAGTACTTC. It translates to CASSVGGRQETQYF.

The chain couples TRBV3-1 (or the pseudogene TRBV3-2) to TRBJ2-1, with D possibly TRBD2 on 5 matching bases. CDR3 length equals 16 residues. The germline CDR1 and CDR2 sequences are LGHDT and YNNKEL (reference sequence). Trimming shortened V by 3 bases and J by 0 bases, and 12 bases separated the two germline ends. The CDR3 region has the DNA TGTGCCAGCAGCCATGACCCACTAGACTCCTACAATGAGCAGTTCTTC. This gives the protein CASSHDPLDSYNEQFF.

The chain uses TRBV15 and TRBJ1-4, with D maybe TRBD1 (6 bases). Germline values: CDR1 LNHNV, CDR2 YYDKDF (reference sequence). The CDR3 has 15 residues. The V end lost 0 bases, the J end lost 8 bases, and 13 bases lay between the germline ends. CDR3 nucleotide sequence: TGTGCCACCAGCAGAGATGACAGGTGGATAGAAAAACTGTTTTTT. Its translation is CATSRDDRWIEKLFF.

The V and J genes are TRBV29-1 and TRBJ2-1; D might be TRBD1 (5 bases). CDR3 size: 16 residues. The V and J ends lost 1 base and 0 bases respectively, with 13 bases between them. CDR1 and CDR2 from the germline V gene are SQVTM and ANQGSEA. CDR3 sequence: CSVEVVDDSSYNEQFF. The CDR3 DNA is TGCAGCGTTGAAGTCGTAGACGACAGCTCCTACAATGAGCAGTTCTTC.

The rearrangement links TRBV13 to TRBJ1-6; a weak D match, TRBD1 (6 bases). V lost 10 bases and J lost 1, with 8 bases in between. This CDR3 comprises 13 residues. CDR1 PRHDT and CDR2 FYEKMQ come from the germline V gene (reference sequence). CDR3 DNA sequence: TGTGCCACACAGGGTTCCTATAATTCACCCCTCCACTTT. It translates to CATQGSYNSPLHF.